The present T cell receptor (beta chain) was sequenced within a study of shared clonotypes between healthy human individuals. With regard to this clone: As yet, its antigen is unknown.

Replicate PCRs for sorted subsets used about 200 ng DNA; this equaled some 30,000 T cell genomes. Measured with immunoSEQ multiplex PCR; TCRdb has only the in-frame clones, and not every one. Among some 2,000,000 clones, around 95% were seen once, and the ten largest hold 0.1% to 0.15%. Study-wide results and caveats: Sorted-subset sequencing was shown by rarefaction to be incomplete despite large depth. The study found about 5.1% of naive CD4 clonotypes shared across several donors.

V was shortened by 5 bases and J by 8 bases, with 15 bases between the two germline ends. This CDR3 is 14 amino acids long. CDR1 and CDR2 (germline): MDHEN, SYDVKM. The rearrangement links TRBV28 to TRBJ1-4; D not certain. This clonotype originated in a man younger than 35 in good health. Specimen: naive CD4+ T cells sorted from blood. Subset: CD45RA+ positively selected. CDR3 amino acids: CASSPPQKGEKLFF. CDR3 DNA sequence: TGTGCCAGCAGTCCGCCCCAGAAGGGAGAAAAACTGTTTTTT.